The sequence of this T cell receptor (beta chain) was determined in a study of shared clonotypes between healthy human individuals. CDR3 length: 15 amino acids. The germline CDR1 and CDR2 sequences are MNHNS and SASEGT. V lost 9 bases, J lost 2 bases, and 9 bases stayed unmatched. Positive CCR7 selection of CD45RO-negative cells yielded the naive CD8 cells, and terminally differentiated effector memory CD45RA+ cells were excluded. The genomic DNA of each subset was split evenly across several immunoSEQ plates. The repertoire was sequenced with immunoSEQ multiplex PCR; TCRdb's copy has only in-frame clones and lacks some. The sample lists around 2.1 million clones; 85% to 95% were seen once.

This chain connects TRBV6-1 to TRBJ2-7, with 11 bases aligning to TRBD2. The sequenced material came from naive CD8+ T cells from PBMCs. This sequence originates from a man younger than 35 in good health. Some clones in this sample may be carry-over from other donors' samples. Written as DNA, the CDR3 is TGTGCCAGTCTTGAGACTAGCGGGACACCCTACGAGCAGTACTTC. It translates to CASLETSGTPYEQYF.